This note documents a single T cell receptor (beta chain) sequence. It lacks a known antigen. Per-nucleotide qualities are absent, and no much larger clonotype sits a single base away. The intended sense of this specimen's time point label: baseline pretreatment blood. The sample's treatment or condition, from its label and the paper: 15 Gy SBRT to primary tumor, nephrectomy 4 weeks later. Serial peripheral blood from radiation-treated patients was sampled at baseline, 2 weeks and 4 weeks after SBRT to track tumor-enriched clonotypes. Renal cell carcinoma with clear cell pathology was present in all patients. The QIAamp DNA Blood Mini Kit (Qiagen) was used to prepare genomic DNA for TCR sequencing. The analyses included only samples that passed all quality control checks. Following the manufacturer's recommendations, the immunoSEQ kit was used to generate TCR beta libraries from genomic DNA. Library preparation used a first multiplex PCR with proprietary primers, then a second PCR adding unique barcodes, with bead cleanups after each round. A kit-provided positive control reaction and a negative control reaction were included in every sample batch. The final libraries underwent checking on an Agilent 4200 TapeStation D1000 ScreenTape, volumetric pooling, and quantification by qPCR. Sequencing was performed on an Illumina NextSeq500 using a MidOutput 150-cycle cartridge, with 156 Read1 cycles, 15 Index1 cycles, and the kit custom primers. The pooled library was loaded at around 1 pM, and approximately 20% PhiX control was spiked in. Turning to the authors' computational methods: Vendor-processed data were analyzed in R, and a clonotype was defined as all T cells sharing the same CDR3 nucleotide sequence. In the clone abundance analyses, frequencies in each sample were normalized to that sample's 10,000 most abundant clones. Public T cell clones, which averaged fewer than five per sample, were excluded before analysis. A difference in abundance of at least 32-fold between compartments was used to define tumor-enriched and baseline blood-enriched clonotypes. A beta-binomial differential abundance model was used to identify clonotypes that expanded or contracted between blood time points. Tumor-blood repertoire similarity was measured with the Baroni-Urbani and Buser coefficient, and groups were compared using two-tailed Wilcoxon tests in R. In TCRdb, the immuneACCESS table is reduced to in-frame sequences with V and J assigned. These tables do not hold every clone; where another copy was compared, an unresolved V gene accounts for under half, and the others remain unexplained. The V and J calls and clone size come from that table; D and trimming were worked out from the DNA. Within this sample are about 150,000 clones, with around 90% of them counted one time only. The ten largest make up about 4% of the sample.

This entry comes from a study of radiation and T cells in renal cell carcinoma (dated by TCRdb to 2020 to 2021). Context from the whole study: Samples came from a clinical trial, in which primary renal cell carcinomas received 15 Gy stereotactic body radiation therapy followed by nephrectomy 4 weeks later. TCR beta sequencing covered some 55 samples in total, comprising some 25 tumors and some 27 peripheral blood samples. In the approximately 53 samples combined, around 3.9 million unique CDR3 nucleotide sequences were found, encoding some 2,500,000 unique CDR3 amino acid sequences.

Overall study results and their limits: Because no pretreatment tumor biopsies were available, whether clonotypes were present in the tumor at baseline could not be determined. Blood repertoire dynamics were not followed beyond 4 weeks after treatment. An increase in top tumor clonotypes in blood was observed from baseline to 2 weeks post-radiation, followed by contraction by 4 weeks, which was taken to suggest transient expansion of tumor-resident clones. The single-armed trial design could not address effects of radiation dose or scheduling on the TCR repertoire.

Counted from cysteine to phenylalanine, this CDR3 has 17 amino acids. Only the CDR3 DNA stays, 51 bases, in frame from base 1. V ends up 5 bases short and J 2 bases short, with an unmatched junction base count of 9. CDR1 and CDR2 are read off the germline V gene as SGHTA and FQGNSA. Sequencing used blood, obtained from a patient whose treatment included radiotherapy and nephrectomy. The sequence was collected from a woman aged 70-85 years with renal cell carcinoma. The chain was built from TRBV7-2 and TRBJ2-5; 12 junctional bases match TRBD2. In nucleotide form, the sequence is TGTGCCAGCAGCGAGGGGCTAGCGGGGGGGCGGCAAGAGACCCAGTACTTC. It translates to CASSEGLAGGRQETQYF.